The rows below give T cell receptor beta chains drawn from one sample of a study of post-analysis software for immune sequencing data. TCRdb reprocessed the PCR reads with MiXCR, giving one entry per CDR3 protein. The sample has 350,000 to 450,000 distinct CDR3 sequences; around 37% are singletons. The sequenced sample consisted of blood. These receptors all stem from a girl aged 5-17 years with multiple sclerosis. Both conserved end residues are part of each CDR3. A D gene is named only where the DNA matches it firmly. Clone size is not always given. Where it is, it says once, few, many or a class for expanded clones.

j_call: TRBJ2-6; v_call: TRBV7-2; d_call: .; cdr3_length: 16; clone_size: .; cdr3_aa: CASSLRARAGANVRTF; cdr3_nt: TGTGCCAGCAGCTTACGAGCTAGGGCTGGGGCCAACGTCCGGACTTTC
j_call: TRBJ1-2; v_call: TRBV7-9; d_call: .; cdr3_length: 13; clone_size: .; cdr3_aa: CASSFPPGSVSTF; cdr3_nt: TGTGCCAGCAGCTTCCCGCCAGGGTCCGTATCCACCTTC
j_call: TRBJ2-7; v_call: TRBV11-2; d_call: TRBD1; cdr3_length: 16; clone_size: few; cdr3_aa: CASSISGTGMFYEQYF; cdr3_nt: TGTGCCAGCAGCATTTCCGGGACAGGGATGTTCTACGAGCAGTACTTC
j_call: TRBJ2-1; v_call: TRBV24-1; d_call: .; cdr3_length: 13; clone_size: few; cdr3_aa: CATSDLGANEQFF; cdr3_nt: TGTGCCACCAGTGATTTGGGAGCCAATGAGCAGTTCTTC
j_call: TRBJ2-4; v_call: TRBV6-4; d_call: .; cdr3_length: 14; clone_size: few; cdr3_aa: CASSENGGENIQYF; cdr3_nt: TGTGCCAGCAGTGAGAATGGAGGGGAAAACATTCAGTACTTC
j_call: TRBJ2-3; v_call: TRBV28; d_call: .; cdr3_length: 13; clone_size: few; cdr3_aa: CASSLEDRDTQYF; cdr3_nt: TGTGCCAGCAGTTTAGAGGACCGAGATACGCAGTATTTT
j_call: TRBJ2-2; v_call: TRBV29-1; d_call: .; cdr3_length: 15; clone_size: .; cdr3_aa: CSVESGTTNTGELFF; cdr3_nt: TGCAGCGTAGAATCCGGGACAACGAACACCGGGGAGCTGTTTTTT
j_call: TRBJ2-1; v_call: TRBV20-1; d_call: TRBD1; cdr3_length: 14; clone_size: .; cdr3_aa: CSAQPGQGRNEQFF; cdr3_nt: TGCAGTGCCCAACCGGGACAGGGGAGAAATGAGCAGTTCTTC
j_call: TRBJ1-4; v_call: TRBV6-5; d_call: .; cdr3_length: 11; clone_size: few; cdr3_aa: CASSSLGKLFF; cdr3_nt: TGTGCCAGCAGCTCGTTGGGAAAACTGTTTTTT
j_call: TRBJ2-7; v_call: TRBV2; d_call: TRBD2; cdr3_length: 17; clone_size: .; cdr3_aa: CASSATLLAGAGDEQYF; cdr3_nt: TGTGCCAGCAGCGCAACTTTACTAGCGGGGGCCGGGGACGAGCAGTACTTC
j_call: TRBJ1-1; v_call: TRBV19; d_call: TRBD1; cdr3_length: 15; clone_size: .; cdr3_aa: CASSTPTGGWTEAFF; cdr3_nt: TGTGCCAGTAGTACGCCGACAGGGGGCTGGACTGAAGCTTTCTTT
j_call: TRBJ1-2; v_call: TRBV4-1; d_call: .; cdr3_length: 14; clone_size: .; cdr3_aa: CASSPSLKNYGYTF; cdr3_nt: TGCGCCAGCAGTCCCAGCCTTAAGAACTATGGCTACACCTTC
j_call: TRBJ1-2; v_call: TRBV5-1; d_call: .; cdr3_length: 14; clone_size: .; cdr3_aa: CASSPAQGNYGYTF; cdr3_nt: TGCGCCAGCAGCCCGGCTCAGGGGAACTATGGCTACACCTTC
j_call: TRBJ2-7; v_call: TRBV7-9; d_call: .; cdr3_length: 16; clone_size: few; cdr3_aa: CASSGLRDGNSYEQYF; cdr3_nt: TGTGCCAGCAGCGGCCTCCGGGACGGAAACTCCTACGAGCAGTACTTC
j_call: TRBJ2-1; v_call: TRBV9; d_call: .; cdr3_length: 20; clone_size: .; cdr3_aa: CASSTPTGGGLPSSYNEQFF; cdr3_nt: TGTGCCAGCAGCACTCCTACAGGGGGGGGCCTGCCGAGCTCCTACAATGAGCAGTTCTTC
j_call: TRBJ2-1; v_call: TRBV5-1; d_call: .; cdr3_length: 15; clone_size: few; cdr3_aa: CASSLGPSSYNEQFF; cdr3_nt: TGCGCCAGCAGCTTGGGGCCTAGCTCCTACAATGAGCAGTTCTTC
j_call: TRBJ1-5; v_call: TRBV20-1; d_call: TRBD1; cdr3_length: 14; clone_size: few; cdr3_aa: CSVWTGGSNQPQHF; cdr3_nt: TGCAGTGTTTGGACAGGGGGCAGCAATCAGCCCCAGCATTTT
j_call: TRBJ2-7; v_call: TRBV11-2; d_call: TRBD1; cdr3_length: 15; clone_size: few; cdr3_aa: CASSSRWGQGYEQYF; cdr3_nt: TGTGCCAGCAGCTCGAGGTGGGGACAGGGGTACGAGCAGTACTTC
j_call: TRBJ2-7; v_call: TRBV12-3/TRBV12-4; d_call: .; cdr3_length: 14; clone_size: few; cdr3_aa: CASSFVTGLYEQYF; cdr3_nt: TGTGCCAGCAGTTTTGTTACAGGTCTCTACGAGCAGTACTTC
j_call: TRBJ1-5; v_call: TRBV20-1; d_call: .; cdr3_length: 13; clone_size: .; cdr3_aa: CSARASSNQPQHF; cdr3_nt: TGCAGTGCTAGAGCTTCGAGCAATCAGCCCCAGCATTTT
j_call: TRBJ2-7; v_call: TRBV6-1; d_call: TRBD1; cdr3_length: 15; clone_size: few; cdr3_aa: CASSEPGQGAYEQYF; cdr3_nt: TGTGCCAGCAGTGAACCGGGACAGGGGGCCTACGAGCAGTACTTC
j_call: TRBJ2-3; v_call: TRBV6-6; d_call: .; cdr3_length: 15; clone_size: few; cdr3_aa: CASSYGAGRTDTQYF; cdr3_nt: TGTGCCAGCAGTTACGGCGCGGGACGCACAGATACGCAGTATTTT
j_call: TRBJ2-7; v_call: TRBV20-1; d_call: .; cdr3_length: 11; clone_size: .; cdr3_aa: CSARRAAEQYF; cdr3_nt: TGCAGTGCTAGAAGGGCAGCCGAGCAGTACTTC
j_call: TRBJ2-7; v_call: TRBV20-1; d_call: TRBD2; cdr3_length: 16; clone_size: .; cdr3_aa: CSARDRGGRIPYEQYF; cdr3_nt: TGCAGTGCTAGAGATCGGGGGGGCAGAATCCCCTACGAGCAGTACTTC
j_call: TRBJ1-2; v_call: TRBV3-1; d_call: .; cdr3_length: 14; clone_size: .; cdr3_aa: CASSLSRANYGYTF; cdr3_nt: TGTGCCAGCAGCCTCAGCAGAGCTAACTATGGCTACACCTTC
j_call: TRBJ2-6; v_call: TRBV28; d_call: .; cdr3_length: 16; clone_size: .; cdr3_aa: CASRSPAGYGANVLTF; cdr3_nt: TGTGCCAGCAGATCCCCCGCAGGGTACGGGGCCAACGTCCTGACTTTC
j_call: TRBJ2-7; v_call: TRBV16; d_call: .; cdr3_length: 15; clone_size: few; cdr3_aa: CASSQLRVDPYEQYF; cdr3_nt: TGTGCCAGCAGCCAATTGAGGGTTGACCCCTACGAGCAGTACTTC
j_call: TRBJ2-1; v_call: TRBV5-1; d_call: TRBD2; cdr3_length: 16; clone_size: .; cdr3_aa: CASSLEPSGARNEQFF; cdr3_nt: TGCGCCAGCAGCTTGGAACCCAGCGGGGCGAGAAATGAGCAGTTCTTC
j_call: TRBJ2-7; v_call: TRBV12-3/TRBV12-4; d_call: .; cdr3_length: 15; clone_size: .; cdr3_aa: CASSLVEGGRYEQYF; cdr3_nt: TGTGCCAGCAGTTTAGTGGAGGGGGGAAGGTACGAGCAGTACTTC
j_call: TRBJ2-5; v_call: TRBV9; d_call: .; cdr3_length: 14; clone_size: .; cdr3_aa: CASSVGLLQETQYF; cdr3_nt: TGTGCCAGCAGCGTAGGGCTACTACAAGAGACCCAGTACTTC
j_call: TRBJ2-7; v_call: TRBV4-2; d_call: TRBD1; cdr3_length: 15; clone_size: .; cdr3_aa: CASSQDGTGPDEQYF; cdr3_nt: TGTGCCAGCAGCCAAGATGGGACAGGGCCCGACGAGCAGTACTTC